The 5 T cell receptor beta chains in this list originate from one sample, sequenced in a study of shared clonotypes between healthy human individuals. Generated by immunoSEQ multiplex PCR, the TCRdb table keeps only in-frame clones and is missing some. The sample shows just over 2,000,000 clones, roughly 96% of them seen only once. Sequencing input: naive CD4+ T cells sorted from blood. Subset given: CD45RA+ positively selected. These receptors were collected from a man aged 18 to 30 in good health.

This chain connects TRBV9 to TRBJ2-1; D gene uncertain. The germline V gene encodes CDR1 SGDLS and CDR2 YYNGEE. CDR3 length: 14 residues. Trimming took 4 bases from V and 5 from J, leaving 13 bases between them. The CDR3 sequence is CASSLSRVDNEQFF. The CDR3 nucleotides are TGTGCCAGCAGCTTGTCACGGGTCGACAATGAGCAGTTCTTC. Full variable domain (remainder filled in from reference TRBV9 and TRBJ2-1): DSGVTQTPKHLITATGQRVTLRCSPRSGDLSVYWYQQSLDQGLQFLIQYYNGEERAKGNILERFSAQQFPDLHSELNLSSLELGDSALYFCASSLSRVDNEQFFGPGTRLTVL.

The genes are TRBV6-5 and TRBJ2-7, with TRBD2 matching 8 bases. With 2 bases clipped from V and 3 bases from J, the junction kept 3 bases outside the gene matches. This CDR3 spans 14 amino acids. Per germline, CDR1 MNHEY and CDR2 SVGAGI. CDR3 nucleotides: TGTGCCAGCAGTTACGGGGGACTAGTCTACGAGCAGTACTTC. Its translation is CASSYGGLVYEQYF.

The chain links TRBV5-1 to TRBJ1-4; a possible D gene is TRBD1 (5 bases). Germline V gives CDR1 SGHRS, CDR2 YFSETQ. The V and J ends lost 5 bases and 3 bases respectively, with 14 bases between them. This CDR3 spans 15 amino acids. The CDR3 is CASRMAGGANEKLFF. CDR3 DNA: TGCGCCAGCAGAATGGCCGGAGGGGCTAATGAAAAACTGTTTTTT.

The V and J genes are TRBV5-1 and TRBJ1-3, with TRBD1 as a possible D gene (5 bases). Germline V gene sequence: CDR1 SGHRS, CDR2 YFSETQ. The CDR3 is made up of 14 amino acids. Trimming pared 1 base from V and 8 bases from J, leaving 13 bases between. In DNA, the CDR3 is TGCGCCAGCAGCTTGACAGGTCCAACGGACACCATATATTTT. Its protein is CASSLTGPTDTIYF.

This chain links TRBV29-1 with TRBJ1-2; possibly TRBD1 for D (5 bases). V shed 3 bases and J shed 5 bases, with 10 bases lying between them. The V gene's germline CDR1 is SQVTM and CDR2 ANQGSEA. The CDR3 is 12 residues long. CDR3 sequence reads: CSVDRQGYGYTF. In nucleotides, the CDR3 is TGCAGCGTTGATCGGCAGGGTTATGGCTACACCTTC.